Presented here are 2 T cell receptor beta chains from one specimen sequenced in a study of T cells in Graves' hyperthyroidism and ophthalmopathy. TCR beta CDR3 regions were amplified from RNA transcripts. Carried out on the TCR CDR3, a first-round RT-PCR used the HTBI primer set. From the multiplex PCR reads, TCRdb called clonotypes with MiXCR, one entry per CDR3 protein. This sample has about 300,000 distinct CDR3 sequences; 15% to 20% occur once, and the top ten carry about 35%. What was sequenced was blood. These receptors originate from a man aged 50 to 60 with Graves' ophthalmopathy.

Many counts were recorded for this clonotype. The CDR3 region has the DNA TGTGCCAGCAGCAAGACGGGACTTCCCTACAATGAGCAGTTCTTC. It codes for CASSKTGLPYNEQFF. V and J are TRBV7-2 and TRBJ2-1, with D perhaps matching TRBD2 (6 bases). The length of the CDR3 is 15 residues. Trimming removed 5 bases from V and 2 bases from J, with 13 bases in between. Germline V gene sequence: CDR1 SGHTA, CDR2 FQGNSA.

Here the CDR3 reads CASGTEHNQPQHF. The DNA for the CDR3 is TGTGCCAGCGGGACAGAGCACAATCAGCCCCAGCATTTT. The chain carries TRBV6-1 and TRBJ1-5; 7 bases fit TRBD1. Germline V lookup: CDR1 MNHNS, CDR2 SASEGT. J was trimmed by 3 bases and V by 8 bases; bases with no gene match: 4. The CDR3 spans 13 residues.